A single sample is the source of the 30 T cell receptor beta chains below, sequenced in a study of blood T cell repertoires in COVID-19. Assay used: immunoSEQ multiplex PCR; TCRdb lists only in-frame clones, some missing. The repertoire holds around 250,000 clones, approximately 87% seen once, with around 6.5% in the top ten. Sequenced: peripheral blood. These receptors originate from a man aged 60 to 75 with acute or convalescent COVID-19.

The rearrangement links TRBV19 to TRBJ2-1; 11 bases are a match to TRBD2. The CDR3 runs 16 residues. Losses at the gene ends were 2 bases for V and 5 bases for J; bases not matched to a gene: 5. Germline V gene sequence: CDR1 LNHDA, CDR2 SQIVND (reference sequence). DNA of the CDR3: TGTGCCAGTAGTATACCAGGGACTAGCGGACACAATGAGCAGTTCTTC. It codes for CASSIPGTSGHNEQFF.

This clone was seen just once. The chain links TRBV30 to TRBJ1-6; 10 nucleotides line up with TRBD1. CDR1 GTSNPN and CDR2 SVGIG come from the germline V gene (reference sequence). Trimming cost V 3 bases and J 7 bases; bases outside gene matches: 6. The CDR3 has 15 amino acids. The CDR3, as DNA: TGTGCCTGGAGCCCATCGGGACAGGGGAATTCACCCCTCCACTTT. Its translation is CAWSPSGQGNSPLHF.

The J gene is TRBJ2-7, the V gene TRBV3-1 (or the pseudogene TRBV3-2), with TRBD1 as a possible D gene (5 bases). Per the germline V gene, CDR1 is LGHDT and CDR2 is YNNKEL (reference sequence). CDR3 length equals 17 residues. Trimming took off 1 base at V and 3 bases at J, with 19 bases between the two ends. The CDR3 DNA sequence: TGTGCCAGCAGCCAAGGAGTAAATAGGGGCCTAGACTACGAGCAGTACTTC. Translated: CASSQGVNRGLDYEQYF.

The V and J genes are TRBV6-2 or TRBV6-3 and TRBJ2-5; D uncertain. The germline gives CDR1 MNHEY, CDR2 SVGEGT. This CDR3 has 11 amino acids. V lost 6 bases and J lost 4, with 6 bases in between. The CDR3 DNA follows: TGTGCCAGCAGCGCCGGAGAGACCCAGTACTTC. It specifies CASSAGETQYF.

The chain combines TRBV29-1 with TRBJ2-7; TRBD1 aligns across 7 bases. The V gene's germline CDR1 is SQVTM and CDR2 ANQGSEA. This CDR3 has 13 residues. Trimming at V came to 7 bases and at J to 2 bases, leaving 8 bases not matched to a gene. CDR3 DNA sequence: TGCAGCGCGACAGGGCTAATCCCCTACGAGCAGTACTTC. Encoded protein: CSATGLIPYEQYF.

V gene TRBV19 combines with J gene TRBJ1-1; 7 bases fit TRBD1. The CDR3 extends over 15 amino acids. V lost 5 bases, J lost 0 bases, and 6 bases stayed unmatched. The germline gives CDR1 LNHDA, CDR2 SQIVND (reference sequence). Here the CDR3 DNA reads TGTGCCAGTAGTTCCCACAGGGGAGTGAACACTGAAGCTTTCTTT. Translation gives CASSSHRGVNTEAFF. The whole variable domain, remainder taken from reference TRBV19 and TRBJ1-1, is DGGITQSPKYLFRKEGQNVTLSCEQNLNHDAMYWYRQDPGQGLRLIYYSQIVNDFQKGDIAEGYSVSREKKESFPLTVTSAQKNPTAFYLCASSSHRGVNTEAFFGQGTRLTVV.

CDR3 in amino acids: CASHEQVVPNEQYF. The CDR3 DNA reads as TGTGCCAGCCATGAACAGGTTGTTCCTAACGAGCAGTACTTC. This chain uses TRBV5-6 with TRBJ2-7; the D gene is possibly TRBD1 (5 bases). Trimming shortened V by 7 bases and J by 5 bases, and 19 bases separated the two germline ends. The germline gives CDR1 SGHDT, CDR2 YYEEEE. This CDR3 comprises 14 residues.

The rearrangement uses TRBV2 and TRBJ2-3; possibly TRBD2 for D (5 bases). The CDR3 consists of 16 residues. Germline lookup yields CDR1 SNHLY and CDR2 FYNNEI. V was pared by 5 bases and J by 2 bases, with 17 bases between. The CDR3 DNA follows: TGTGCCAGCAGTCCAAGACCAGCGGCAACCACAGATACGCAGTATTTT. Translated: CASSPRPAATTDTQYF.

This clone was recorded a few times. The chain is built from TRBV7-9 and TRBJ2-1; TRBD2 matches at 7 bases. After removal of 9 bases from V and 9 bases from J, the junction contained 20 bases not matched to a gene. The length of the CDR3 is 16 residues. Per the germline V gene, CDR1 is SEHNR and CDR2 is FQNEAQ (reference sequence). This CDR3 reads CASLETVGSGGGEQFF. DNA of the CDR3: TGTGCCAGTTTGGAGACTGTAGGCAGCGGCGGGGGTGAGCAGTTCTTC.

CDR3: CSASLDSRGSPLHF. The DNA of the CDR3 is TGCAGTGCTAGTTTGGACAGTCGGGGTTCACCCCTCCACTTT. The rearrangement links TRBV20-1 to TRBJ1-6, with D maybe TRBD1 (6 bases). Deletions cut 3 bases from V and 9 bases from J, with 15 bases between. CDR3 length: 14 residues. Germline CDR1 DFQATT, CDR2 SNEGSKA (reference sequence).

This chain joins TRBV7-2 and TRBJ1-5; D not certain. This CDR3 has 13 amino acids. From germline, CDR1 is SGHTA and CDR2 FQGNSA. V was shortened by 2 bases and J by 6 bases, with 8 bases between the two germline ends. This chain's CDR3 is CASSLSEIQPQHF. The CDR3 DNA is TGTGCCAGCAGCTTAAGCGAGATTCAGCCCCAGCATTTT.

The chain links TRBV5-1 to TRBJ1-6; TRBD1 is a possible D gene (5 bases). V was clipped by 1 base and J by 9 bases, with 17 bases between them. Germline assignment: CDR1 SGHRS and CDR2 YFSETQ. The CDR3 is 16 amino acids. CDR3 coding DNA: TGCGCCAGCAGCTTGATTAGCGGGGCGCCGAGTTCACCCCTCCACTTT. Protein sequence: CASSLISGAPSSPLHF. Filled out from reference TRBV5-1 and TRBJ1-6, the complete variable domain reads KAGVTQTPRYLIKTRGQQVTLSCSPISGHRSVSWYQQTPGQGLQFLFEYFSETQRNKGNFPGRFSGRQFSNSRSEMNVSTLELGDSALYLCASSLISGAPSSPLHFGNGTRLTVT.

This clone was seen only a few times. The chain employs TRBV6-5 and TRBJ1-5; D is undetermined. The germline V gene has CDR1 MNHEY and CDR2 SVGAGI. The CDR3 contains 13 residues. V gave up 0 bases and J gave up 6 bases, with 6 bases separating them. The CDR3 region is CASSYSRSQPQHF. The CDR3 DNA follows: TGTGCCAGCAGTTACTCGAGAAGTCAGCCCCAGCATTTT.

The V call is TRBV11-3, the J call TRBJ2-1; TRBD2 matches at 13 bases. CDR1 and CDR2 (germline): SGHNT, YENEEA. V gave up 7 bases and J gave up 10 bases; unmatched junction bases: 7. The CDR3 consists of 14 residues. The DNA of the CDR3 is TGTGCCAGCAACACGGGGACTAGCGGGATAGAGCAGTTCTTC. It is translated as CASNTGTSGIEQFF.

CDR3 DNA: TGTGCCAGCAGCTTAGAGGGACAGTATAATTCACCCCTCCACTTT. This translates into CASSLEGQYNSPLHF. This rearrangement joins TRBV7-9 to TRBJ1-6; the match to TRBD1 covers 7 bases. This CDR3 comprises 15 residues. J was trimmed by 4 bases and V by 1 base; bases with no gene match: 1. Germline V CDR1 and CDR2: SEHNR, FQNEAQ (reference sequence).

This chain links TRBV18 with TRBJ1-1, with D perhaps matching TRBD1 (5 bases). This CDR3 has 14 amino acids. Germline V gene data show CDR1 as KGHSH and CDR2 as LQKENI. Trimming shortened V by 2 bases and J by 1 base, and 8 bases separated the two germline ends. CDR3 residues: CASSPLRGNTEAFF. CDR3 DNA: TGTGCCAGCTCACCATTAAGGGGGAACACTGAAGCTTTCTTT.

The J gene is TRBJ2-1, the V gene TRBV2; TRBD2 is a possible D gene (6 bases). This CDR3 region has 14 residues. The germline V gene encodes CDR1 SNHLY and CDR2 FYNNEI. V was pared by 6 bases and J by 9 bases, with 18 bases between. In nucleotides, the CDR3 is TGTGCCAGCAGGGAACTAGCTCCGATAGGTGAGCAGTTCTTC. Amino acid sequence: CASRELAPIGEQFF.

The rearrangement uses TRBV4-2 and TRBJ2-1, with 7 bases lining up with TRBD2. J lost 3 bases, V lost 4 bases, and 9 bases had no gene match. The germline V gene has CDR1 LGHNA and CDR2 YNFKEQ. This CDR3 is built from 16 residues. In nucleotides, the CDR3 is TGTGCCAGCAGCCCCCCCATTGAGCGGGACTACAATGAGCAGTTCTTC. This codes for CASSPPIERDYNEQFF.

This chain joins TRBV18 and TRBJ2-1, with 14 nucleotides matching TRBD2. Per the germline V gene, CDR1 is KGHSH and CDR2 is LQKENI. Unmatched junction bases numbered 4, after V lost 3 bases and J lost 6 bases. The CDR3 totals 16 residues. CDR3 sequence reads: CASSPGLAGVSNEQFF. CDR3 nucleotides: TGTGCCAGCTCACCGGGACTAGCGGGAGTCTCCAATGAGCAGTTCTTC. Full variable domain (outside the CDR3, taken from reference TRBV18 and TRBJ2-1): NAGVMQNPRHLVRRRGQEARLRCSPMKGHSHVYWYRQLPEEGLKFMVYLQKENIIDESGMPKERFSAEFPKEGPSILRIQQVVRGDSAAYFCASSPGLAGVSNEQFFGPGTRLTVL.

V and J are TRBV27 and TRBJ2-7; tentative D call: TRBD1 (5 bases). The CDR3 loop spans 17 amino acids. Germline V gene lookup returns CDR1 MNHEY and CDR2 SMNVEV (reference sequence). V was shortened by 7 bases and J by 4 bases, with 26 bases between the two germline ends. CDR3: CASKLGPGPPLRYEQYF. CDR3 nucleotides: TGTGCCAGCAAGTTGGGTCCAGGGCCCCCCCTTAGGTACGAGCAGTACTTC.

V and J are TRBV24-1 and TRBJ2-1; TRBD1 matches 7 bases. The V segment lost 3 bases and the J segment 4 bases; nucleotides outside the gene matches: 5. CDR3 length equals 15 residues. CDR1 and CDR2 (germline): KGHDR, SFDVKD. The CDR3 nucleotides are TGTGCCACCAGTGATACCGGACAGGTATACAATGAGCAGTTCTTC. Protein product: CATSDTGQVYNEQFF.

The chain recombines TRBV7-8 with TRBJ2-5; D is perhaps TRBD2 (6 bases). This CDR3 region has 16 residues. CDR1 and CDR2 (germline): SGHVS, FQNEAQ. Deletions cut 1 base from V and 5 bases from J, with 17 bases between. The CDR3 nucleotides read TGTGCCAGCAGCTTAGTAGTTGGTAGCGGAAGGGAGACCCAGTACTTC. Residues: CASSLVVGSGRETQYF. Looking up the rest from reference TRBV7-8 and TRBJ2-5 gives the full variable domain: GAGVSQSPRYKVAKRGQDVALRCDPISGHVSLFWYQQALGQGPEFLTYFQNEAQLDKSGLPSDRFFAERPEGSVSTLKIQRTQQEDSAVYLCASSLVVGSGRETQYFGPGTRLLVL.

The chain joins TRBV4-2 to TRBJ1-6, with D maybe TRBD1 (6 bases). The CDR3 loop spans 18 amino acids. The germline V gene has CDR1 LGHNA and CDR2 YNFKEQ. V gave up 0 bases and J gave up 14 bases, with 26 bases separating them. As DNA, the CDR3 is TGTGCCAGCAGCCAAGACCTATCTTGGGACACGAATAGAGGGTCCCTCCACTTT. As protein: CASSQDLSWDTNRGSLHF.

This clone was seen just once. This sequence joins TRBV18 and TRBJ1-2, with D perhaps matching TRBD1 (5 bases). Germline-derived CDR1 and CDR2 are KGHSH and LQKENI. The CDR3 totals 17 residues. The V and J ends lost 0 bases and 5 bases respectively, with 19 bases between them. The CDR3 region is CASSPPVFGRAGYGYTF. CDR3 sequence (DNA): TGTGCCAGCTCACCACCCGTGTTCGGCAGGGCAGGTTATGGCTACACCTTC. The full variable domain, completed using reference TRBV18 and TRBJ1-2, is NAGVMQNPRHLVRRRGQEARLRCSPMKGHSHVYWYRQLPEEGLKFMVYLQKENIIDESGMPKERFSAEFPKEGPSILRIQQVVRGDSAAYFCASSPPVFGRAGYGYTFGSGTRLTVV.

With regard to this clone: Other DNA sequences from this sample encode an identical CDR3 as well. The CDR3: CASSVVPGGEAFF. CDR3 DNA: TGTGCCAGCAGCGTAGTGCCAGGGGGTGAAGCTTTCTTT. This rearrangement joins TRBV9 to TRBJ1-1, with 7 bases aligning to TRBD1. The CDR3 spans 13 residues. CDR1 and CDR2 from the germline V gene are SGDLS and YYNGEE. With 0 bases clipped from V and 7 bases from J, the junction kept 3 bases outside the gene matches.

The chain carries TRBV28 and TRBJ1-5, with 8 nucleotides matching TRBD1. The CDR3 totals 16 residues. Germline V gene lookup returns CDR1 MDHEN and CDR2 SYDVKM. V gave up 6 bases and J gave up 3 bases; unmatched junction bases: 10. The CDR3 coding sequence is TGTGCCAGCAGCCCCGGACAGGGCCCTCACAATCAGCCCCAGCATTTT. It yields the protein CASSPGQGPHNQPQHF.

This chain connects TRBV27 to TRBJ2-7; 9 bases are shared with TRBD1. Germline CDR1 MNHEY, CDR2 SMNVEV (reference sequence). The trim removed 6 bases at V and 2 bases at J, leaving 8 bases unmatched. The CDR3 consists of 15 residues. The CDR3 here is CASSAGQGPAYEQYF. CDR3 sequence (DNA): TGTGCCAGCAGCGCCGGACAGGGGCCAGCCTACGAGCAGTACTTC.

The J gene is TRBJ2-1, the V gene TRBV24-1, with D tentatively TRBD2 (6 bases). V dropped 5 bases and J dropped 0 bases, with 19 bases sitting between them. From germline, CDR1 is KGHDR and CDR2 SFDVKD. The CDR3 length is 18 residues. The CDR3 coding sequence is TGTGCCACCAGTGGCTCAACCGGGGCGGGGCCCTCCTACAATGAGCAGTTCTTC. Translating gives CATSGSTGAGPSYNEQFF.

The CDR3 loop is CAIKSRGRGTGELFF. CDR3 DNA sequence: TGTGCCATCAAAAGTAGGGGGAGAGGGACCGGGGAGCTGTTTTTT. The chain recombines TRBV6-5 with TRBJ2-2; TRBD1 might be the D (6 bases). Germline assignment: CDR1 MNHEY and CDR2 SVGAGI. V gave up 10 bases and J gave up 5 bases, with 20 bases separating them. This CDR3 region has 15 residues.

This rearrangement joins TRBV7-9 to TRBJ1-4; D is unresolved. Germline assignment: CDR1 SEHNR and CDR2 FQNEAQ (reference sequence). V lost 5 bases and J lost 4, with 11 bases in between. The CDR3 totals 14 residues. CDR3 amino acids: CASSPWADNEKLFF. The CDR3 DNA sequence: TGTGCCAGCAGCCCCTGGGCCGATAATGAAAAACTGTTTTTT.